Each of the 14 T cell receptor beta chains below was sequenced from the same sample in a study of T cells after yellow fever vaccination (dated by TCRdb to the late 2010s). The library relied on 5' RACE. The sequencer was an Illumina NovaSeq 6000. In-frame beta chains were kept once TCRdb had trimmed the public reads at Q25 with fastp and called clones with MiXCR. One record per CDR3 amino acid sequence lists the most common genes and DNA. The sample includes a few hundred thousand distinct CDR3 sequences, with 12% observed a single time. Clones ranked in the top ten supply around 3% of the sample. The treatment or condition label for this specimen denotes: live attenuated yellow fever vaccine strain. The sample consisted of CD4+ T cells sorted from PBMCs, taken 15 days after the yellow fever booster vaccination. All receptors come from a man between 18 and 29 years old who received the YFV17D yellow fever vaccine.

This clonotype showed up just a few times. The chain joins TRBV3-1 to TRBJ2-2, with 9 bases fitting TRBD2. The J segment lost 4 bases and the V segment lost 4 bases, leaving 7 bases of the junction unmatched. This CDR3 is 16 amino acids long. The germline V gene encodes CDR1 LGHDT and CDR2 YNNKEL (reference sequence). The CDR3 spells CASSRIAGASTGELFF. The CDR3 DNA sequence: TGTGCCAGCAGCCGTATAGCGGGGGCTAGCACCGGGGAGCTGTTTTTT.

This clonotype has only a few counts. The V gene is TRBV7-2, the J gene TRBJ2-1; D ambiguous. The ends were cut back, 2 bases at V and 6 bases at J, with 11 bases in the middle. Looked up from germline, CDR1 is SGHTA and CDR2 is FQGNSA. The CDR3 is made up of 14 amino acids. CDR3 protein: CASSLSLDRNEQFF. CDR3 nucleotide sequence: TGTGCCAGCAGCTTATCCTTAGACCGCAATGAGCAGTTCTTC.

This clonotype has more than one count but fewer than ten. V gene TRBV6-6 combines with J gene TRBJ1-2; tentatively, D is TRBD1 (5 bases). Germline CDR1 reads MNHNY; CDR2 reads SVGAGI (reference sequence). V dropped 3 bases and J dropped 7 bases, with 15 bases sitting between them. The CDR3 extends over 14 amino acids. CDR3 residues: CASSYGGGLFGYTF. CDR3 sequence (DNA): TGTGCCAGCAGTTATGGGGGTGGGTTGTTTGGCTACACCTTC.

This clonotype has a handful of counts. The chain combines TRBV7-2 with TRBJ2-7; a weak D match, TRBD2 (5 bases). V lost 0 bases to trimming and J lost 9 bases, with 15 bases between them. The CDR3 extends over 14 amino acids. The germline V gene encodes CDR1 SGHTA and CDR2 FQGNSA. The CDR3: CASSLAPEGEGQYV. CDR3 nucleotide sequence: TGTGCCAGCAGCTTAGCGCCTGAGGGAGAAGGGCAGTACGTC.

This chain joins TRBV7-9 and TRBJ1-5, with a possible D match to TRBD1 (5 bases). The germline V gene encodes CDR1 SEHNR and CDR2 FQNEAQ (reference sequence). The CDR3 totals 14 residues. V was trimmed by 2 bases and J by 6 bases, leaving 11 bases between them. As DNA, the CDR3 is TGTGCCAGCAGCTTACAGGGCTTGGGTCAGCCCCAGCATTTT. This codes for CASSLQGLGQPQHF.

The J gene is TRBJ2-1, the V gene TRBV12-3 or TRBV12-4; D ambiguous. The V end lost 4 bases, the J end lost 10 bases, and 11 bases lay between the germline ends. The CDR3 has 12 residues. This chain's CDR3 is CASSSQPSEQFF. The CDR3 DNA follows: TGTGCCAGCAGTTCACAGCCATCCGAGCAGTTCTTC.

This clonotype was recorded once. This chain uses TRBV20-1 with TRBJ2-1; D is uncertain. The germline gives CDR1 DFQATT, CDR2 SNEGSKA (reference sequence). This CDR3 contains 12 residues. Trimming stripped 6 bases from V and 4 bases from J, with 10 bases between. The CDR3 protein is CSAYHIYNEQFF. The CDR3 DNA reads as TGCAGTGCCTATCATATATACAATGAGCAGTTCTTC.

J is TRBJ2-2 and V is TRBV5-6; D gene ambiguous. V shed 1 base and J shed 7 bases, with 8 bases lying between them. The germline V gene encodes CDR1 SGHDT and CDR2 YYEEEE. The CDR3 consists of 13 residues. CDR3 bases: TGTGCCAGCAGCTTGTTTAGCTTCGGGGAGCTGTTTTTT. This gives the protein CASSLFSFGELFF.

This clonotype has a handful of counts. The chain combines TRBV5-1 with TRBJ2-3, with D perhaps TRBD1 (6 bases). The V end was cut by 0 bases, the J end by 4 bases, with 9 bases between. The germline CDR1 and CDR2 sequences are SGHRS and YFSETQ. This CDR3 contains 14 residues. The DNA of the CDR3 is TGCGCCAGCAGCTTGGGACAGGTCGCAGATACGCAGTATTTT. This gives the protein CASSLGQVADTQYF.

The chain recombines TRBV7-2 with TRBJ2-3, with D possibly TRBD2 on 5 matching bases. V lost 7 bases, J lost 4 bases, and 12 bases lay in between. This CDR3 contains 13 residues. Germline lookup yields CDR1 SGHTA and CDR2 FQGNSA. The CDR3 DNA is TGTGCCAGCACCCGGTCGGGGTCAGATACGCAGTATTTT. Translating gives CASTRSGSDTQYF.

This clonotype has ten or more counts. This chain joins TRBV6-5 and TRBJ1-2, with 7 bases fitting TRBD1. The CDR3 is 17 residues long. The germline V gene has CDR1 MNHEY and CDR2 SVGAGI. Unmatched junction bases numbered 16, after V lost 6 bases and J lost 3 bases. CDR3 sequence reads: CASSQPRQGSKHYGYTF. The CDR3 coding sequence is TGTGCCAGCAGCCAGCCCAGACAGGGTTCTAAGCACTATGGCTACACCTTC.

There are a few counts of this clonotype. The chain combines TRBV2 with TRBJ2-3, with a possible D match to TRBD1 (5 bases). This CDR3 is 12 amino acids long. CDR1 and CDR2 from the germline V gene are SNHLY and FYNNEI. Trimming pared 8 bases from V and 5 bases from J, leaving 11 bases between. CDR3 sequence: CASLNRGDTQYF. DNA for the CDR3: TGTGCCAGCTTGAATAGGGGAGATACGCAGTATTTT.

Worth noting for this clonotype: A junction end diverges from the germline sequence, so it may reflect a read error. The rearrangement joins TRBV6-6 to TRBJ2-2; 11 nucleotides match TRBD2. The CDR3 has 15 amino acids. CDR1 is MNHNY and CDR2 is SVGAGI in the germline V gene (reference sequence). The CDR3 DNA is TGTGCAAGCATCCTTAGCGGGGGGGATACCGGGGAGCTGTTTTTT. Protein: CASILSGGDTGELFF.

The chain joins TRBV6-5 to TRBJ1-2, with D hard to call. The V and J ends lost 6 bases and 6 bases respectively, with 17 bases between them. This CDR3 region has 14 residues. The germline V gene has CDR1 MNHEY and CDR2 SVGAGI. As DNA, the CDR3 is TGTGCCAGCAGCCCGACCGGACTTTTGAATGGCTACACCTTC. Its translation is CASSPTGLLNGYTF.